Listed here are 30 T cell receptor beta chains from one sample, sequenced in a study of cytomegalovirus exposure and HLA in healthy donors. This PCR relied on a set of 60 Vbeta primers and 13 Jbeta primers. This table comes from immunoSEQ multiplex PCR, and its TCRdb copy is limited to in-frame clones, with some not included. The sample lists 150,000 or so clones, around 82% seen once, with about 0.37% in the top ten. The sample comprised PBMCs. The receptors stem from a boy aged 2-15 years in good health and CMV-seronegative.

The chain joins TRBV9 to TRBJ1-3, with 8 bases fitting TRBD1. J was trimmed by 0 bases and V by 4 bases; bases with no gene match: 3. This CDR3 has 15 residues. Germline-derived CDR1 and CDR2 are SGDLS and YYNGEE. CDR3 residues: CASSKTGGSGNTIYF. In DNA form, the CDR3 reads TGTGCCAGCAGCAAAACAGGGGGCTCTGGAAACACCATATATTTT.

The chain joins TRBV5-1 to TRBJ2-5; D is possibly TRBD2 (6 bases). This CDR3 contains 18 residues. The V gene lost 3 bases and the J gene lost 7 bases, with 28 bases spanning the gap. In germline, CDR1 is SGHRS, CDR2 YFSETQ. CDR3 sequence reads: CASSYTLLAADQLRTQYF. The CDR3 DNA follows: TGCGCCAGCAGCTATACCCTACTAGCAGCGGACCAACTGAGGACCCAGTACTTC. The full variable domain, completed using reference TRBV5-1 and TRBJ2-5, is KAGVTQTPRYLIKTRGQQVTLSCSPISGHRSVSWYQQTPGQGLQFLFEYFSETQRNKGNFPGRFSGRQFSNSRSEMNVSTLELGDSALYLCASSYTLLAADQLRTQYFGPGTRLLVL.

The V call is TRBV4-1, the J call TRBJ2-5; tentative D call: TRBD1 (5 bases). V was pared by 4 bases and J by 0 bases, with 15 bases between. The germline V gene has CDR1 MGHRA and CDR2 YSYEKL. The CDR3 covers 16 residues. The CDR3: CASSPKVDTYQETQYF. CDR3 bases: TGCGCCAGCAGCCCCAAGGTGGACACGTACCAAGAGACCCAGTACTTC.

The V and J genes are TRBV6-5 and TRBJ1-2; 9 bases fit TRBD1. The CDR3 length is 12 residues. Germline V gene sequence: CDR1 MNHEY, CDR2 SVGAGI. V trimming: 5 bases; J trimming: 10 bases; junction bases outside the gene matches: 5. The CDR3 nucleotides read TGTGCCAGCAGTCGGGGACAGGGCGACTACACCTTC. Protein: CASSRGQGDYTF.

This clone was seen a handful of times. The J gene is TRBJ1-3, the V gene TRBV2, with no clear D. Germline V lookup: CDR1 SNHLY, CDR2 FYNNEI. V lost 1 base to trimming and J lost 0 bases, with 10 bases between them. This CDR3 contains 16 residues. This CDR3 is CASSEEILISGNTIYF. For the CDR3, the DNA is TGTGCCAGCAGTGAAGAGATACTGATCTCTGGAAACACCATATATTTT.

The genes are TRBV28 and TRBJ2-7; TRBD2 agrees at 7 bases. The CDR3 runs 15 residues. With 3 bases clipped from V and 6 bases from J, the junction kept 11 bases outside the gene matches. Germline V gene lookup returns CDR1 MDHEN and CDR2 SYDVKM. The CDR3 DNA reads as TGTGCCAGCAGTTTCCGAACTAGGGGAGGGGTCGAGCAGTACTTC. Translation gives CASSFRTRGGVEQYF. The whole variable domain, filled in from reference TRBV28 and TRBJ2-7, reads DVKVTQSSRYLVKRTGEKVFLECVQDMDHENMFWYRQDPGLGLRLIYFSYDVKMKEKGDIPEGYSVSREKKERFSLILESASTNQTSMYLCASSFRTRGGVEQYFGPGTRLTVT.

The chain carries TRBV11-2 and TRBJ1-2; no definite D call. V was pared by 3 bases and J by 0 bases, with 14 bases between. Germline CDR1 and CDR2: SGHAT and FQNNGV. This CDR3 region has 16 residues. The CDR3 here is CASSFLNSSPNYGYTF. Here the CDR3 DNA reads TGTGCCAGCAGCTTCCTAAACAGTTCCCCTAACTATGGCTACACCTTC. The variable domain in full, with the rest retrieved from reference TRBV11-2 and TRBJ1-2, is EAGVAQSPRYKIIEKRQSVAFWCNPISGHATLYWYQQILGQGPKLLIQFQNNGVVDDSQLPKDRFSAERLKGVDSTLKIQPAKLEDSAVYLCASSFLNSSPNYGYTFGSGTRLTVV.

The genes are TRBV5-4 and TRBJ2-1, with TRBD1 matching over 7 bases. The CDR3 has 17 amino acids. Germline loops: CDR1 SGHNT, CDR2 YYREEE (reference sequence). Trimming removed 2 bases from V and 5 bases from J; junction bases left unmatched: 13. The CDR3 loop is CASSFGVRTGAHNEQFF. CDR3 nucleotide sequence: TGTGCCAGCAGCTTTGGTGTGCGGACAGGTGCCCACAATGAGCAGTTCTTC.

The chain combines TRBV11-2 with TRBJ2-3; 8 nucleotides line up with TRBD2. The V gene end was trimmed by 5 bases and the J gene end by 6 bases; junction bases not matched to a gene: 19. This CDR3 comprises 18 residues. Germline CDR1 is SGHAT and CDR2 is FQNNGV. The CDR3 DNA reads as TGTGCCAGCAGCCTGGGGGGTCCCATGGGCGGGAGGTCGGATACGCAGTATTTT. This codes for CASSLGGPMGGRSDTQYF.

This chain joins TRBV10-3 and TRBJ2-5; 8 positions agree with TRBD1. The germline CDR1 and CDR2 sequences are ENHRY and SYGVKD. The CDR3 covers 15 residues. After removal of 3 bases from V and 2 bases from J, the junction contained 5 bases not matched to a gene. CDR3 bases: TGTGCCATCAGTGATAGGGACAGGACTCAAGAGACCCAGTACTTC. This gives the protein CAISDRDRTQETQYF.

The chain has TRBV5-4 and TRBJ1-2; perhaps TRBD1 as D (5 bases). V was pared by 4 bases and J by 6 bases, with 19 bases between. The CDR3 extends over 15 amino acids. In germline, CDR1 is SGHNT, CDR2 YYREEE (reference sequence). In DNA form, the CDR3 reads TGTGCCAGCAGCCCGGACCCAGGGTCTTGGGATGGCTACACCTTC. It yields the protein CASSPDPGSWDGYTF.

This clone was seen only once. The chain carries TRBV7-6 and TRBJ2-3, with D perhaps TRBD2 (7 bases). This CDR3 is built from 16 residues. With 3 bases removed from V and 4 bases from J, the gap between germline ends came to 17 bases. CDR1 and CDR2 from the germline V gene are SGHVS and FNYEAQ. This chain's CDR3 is CASSFTAGTNADTQYF. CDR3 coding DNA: TGTGCCAGCAGCTTTACAGCGGGGACAAACGCAGATACGCAGTATTTT. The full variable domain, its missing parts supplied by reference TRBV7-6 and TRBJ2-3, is GAGVSQSPRYKVTKRGQDVALRCDPISGHVSLYWYRQALGQGPEFLTYFNYEAQQDKSGLPNDRFSAERPEGSISTLTIQRTEQRDSAMYRCASSFTAGTNADTQYFGPGTRLTVL.

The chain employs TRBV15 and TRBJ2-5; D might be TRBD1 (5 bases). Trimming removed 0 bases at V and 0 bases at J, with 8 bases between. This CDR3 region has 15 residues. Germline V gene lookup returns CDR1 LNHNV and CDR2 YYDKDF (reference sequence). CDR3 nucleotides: TGTGCCACCAGCAGAGATCGGACATACCAAGAGACCCAGTACTTC. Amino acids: CATSRDRTYQETQYF.

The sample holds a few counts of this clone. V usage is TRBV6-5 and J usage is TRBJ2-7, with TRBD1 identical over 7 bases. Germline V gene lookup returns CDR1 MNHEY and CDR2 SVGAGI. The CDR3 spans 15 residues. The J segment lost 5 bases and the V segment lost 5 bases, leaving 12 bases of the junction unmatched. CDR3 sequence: CASSLKPGQRHEQYF. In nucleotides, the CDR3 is TGTGCCAGCAGTCTAAAACCGGGACAGAGGCACGAGCAGTACTTC.

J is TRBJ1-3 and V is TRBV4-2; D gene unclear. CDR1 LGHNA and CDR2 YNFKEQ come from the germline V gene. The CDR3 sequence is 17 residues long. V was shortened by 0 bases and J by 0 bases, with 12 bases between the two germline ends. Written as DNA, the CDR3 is TGTGCCAGCAGCCAAGAAATCCTTTCGAGCTCTGGAAACACCATATATTTT. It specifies CASSQEILSSSGNTIYF.

The CDR3 sequence is CASSQQGAGDEQYF. In DNA form, the CDR3 reads TGTGCCAGCAGCCAACAGGGGGCTGGGGACGAGCAGTACTTC. The chain links TRBV2 to TRBJ2-7; 9 nucleotides agree with TRBD1. Germline V gene sequence: CDR1 SNHLY, CDR2 FYNNEI. The CDR3 consists of 14 residues. J was trimmed by 5 bases and V by 6 bases; bases with no gene match: 8.

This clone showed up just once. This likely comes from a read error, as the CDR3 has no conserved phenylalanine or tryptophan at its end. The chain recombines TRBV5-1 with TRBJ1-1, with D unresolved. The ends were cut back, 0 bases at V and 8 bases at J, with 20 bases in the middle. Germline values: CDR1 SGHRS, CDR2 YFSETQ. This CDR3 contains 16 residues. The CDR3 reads CASSLGYSGDLSEAFV. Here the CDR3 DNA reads TGCGCCAGCAGCTTGGGGTATTCGGGTGATCTCTCCGAAGCTTTCGTT.

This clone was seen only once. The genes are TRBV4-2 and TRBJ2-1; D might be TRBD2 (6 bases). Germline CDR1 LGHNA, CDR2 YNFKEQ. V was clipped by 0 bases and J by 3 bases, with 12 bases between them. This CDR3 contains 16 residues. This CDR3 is CASSQDSLAHYNEQFF. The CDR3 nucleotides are TGTGCCAGCAGCCAAGATTCACTAGCTCACTACAATGAGCAGTTCTTC.

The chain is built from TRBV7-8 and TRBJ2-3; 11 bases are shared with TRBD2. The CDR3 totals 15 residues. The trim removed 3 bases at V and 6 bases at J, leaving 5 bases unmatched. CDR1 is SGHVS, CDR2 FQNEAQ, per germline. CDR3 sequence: CASSLSASGRDTQYF. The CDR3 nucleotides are TGTGCCAGCAGCTTGTCGGCTAGCGGGAGGGATACGCAGTATTTT.

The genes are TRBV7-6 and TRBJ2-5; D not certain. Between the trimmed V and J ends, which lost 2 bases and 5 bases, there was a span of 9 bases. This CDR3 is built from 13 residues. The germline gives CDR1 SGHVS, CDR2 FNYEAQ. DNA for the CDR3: TGTGCCAGCAGCTTAACTTACGCGGAGACCCAGTACTTC. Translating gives CASSLTYAETQYF. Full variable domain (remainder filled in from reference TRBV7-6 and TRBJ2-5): GAGVSQSPRYKVTKRGQDVALRCDPISGHVSLYWYRQALGQGPEFLTYFNYEAQQDKSGLPNDRFSAERPEGSISTLTIQRTEQRDSAMYRCASSLTYAETQYFGPGTRLLVL.

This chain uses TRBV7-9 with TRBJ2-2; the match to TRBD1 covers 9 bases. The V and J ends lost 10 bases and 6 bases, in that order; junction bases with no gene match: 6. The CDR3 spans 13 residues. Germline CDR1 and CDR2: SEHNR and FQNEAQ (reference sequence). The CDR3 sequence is CATDTGGAGELFF. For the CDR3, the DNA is TGTGCCACGGATACAGGGGGCGCCGGGGAGCTGTTTTTT.

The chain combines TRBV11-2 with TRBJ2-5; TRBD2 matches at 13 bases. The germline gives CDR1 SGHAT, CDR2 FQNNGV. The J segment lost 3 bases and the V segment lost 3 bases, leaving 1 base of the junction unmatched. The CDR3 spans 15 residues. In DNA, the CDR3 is TGTGCCAGCAGCTTCGGACTAGCGGGAGAAGAGACCCAGTACTTC. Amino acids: CASSFGLAGEETQYF. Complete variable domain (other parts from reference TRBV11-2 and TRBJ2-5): EAGVAQSPRYKIIEKRQSVAFWCNPISGHATLYWYQQILGQGPKLLIQFQNNGVVDDSQLPKDRFSAERLKGVDSTLKIQPAKLEDSAVYLCASSFGLAGEETQYFGPGTRLLVL.

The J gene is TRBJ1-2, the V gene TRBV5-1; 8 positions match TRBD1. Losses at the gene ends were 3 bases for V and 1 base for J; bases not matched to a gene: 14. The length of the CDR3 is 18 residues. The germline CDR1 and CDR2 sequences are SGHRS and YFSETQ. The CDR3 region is CASSYDPSLGQGNYGYTF. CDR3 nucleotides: TGCGCCAGCAGCTACGATCCATCCCTCGGACAGGGTAACTATGGCTACACCTTC.

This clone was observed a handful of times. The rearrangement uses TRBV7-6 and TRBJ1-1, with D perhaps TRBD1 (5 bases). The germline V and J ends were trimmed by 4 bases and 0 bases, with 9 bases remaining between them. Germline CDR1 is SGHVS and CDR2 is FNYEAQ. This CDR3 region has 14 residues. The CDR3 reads CASSSRAMNTEAFF. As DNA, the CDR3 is TGTGCCAGCAGCTCCAGGGCCATGAACACTGAAGCTTTCTTT.

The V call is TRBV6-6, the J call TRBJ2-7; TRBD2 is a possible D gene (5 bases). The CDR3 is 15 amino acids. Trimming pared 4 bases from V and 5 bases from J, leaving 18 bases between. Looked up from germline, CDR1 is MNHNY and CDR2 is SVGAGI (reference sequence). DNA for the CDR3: TGTGCCAGCAGTTTTGGCCCCCGGACTGAACACGAGCAGTACTTC. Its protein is CASSFGPRTEHEQYF.

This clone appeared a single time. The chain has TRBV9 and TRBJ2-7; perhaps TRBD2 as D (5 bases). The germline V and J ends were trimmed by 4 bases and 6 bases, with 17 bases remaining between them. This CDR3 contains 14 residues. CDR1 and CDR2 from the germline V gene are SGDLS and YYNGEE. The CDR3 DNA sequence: TGTGCCAGCAGCTTTGAGGGTCTTTACTCCGAGCAGTACTTC. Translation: CASSFEGLYSEQYF.

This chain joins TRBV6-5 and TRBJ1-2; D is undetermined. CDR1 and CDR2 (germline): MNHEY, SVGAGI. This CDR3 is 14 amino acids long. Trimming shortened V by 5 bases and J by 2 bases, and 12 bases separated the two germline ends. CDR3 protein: CASSPPVGNYGYTF. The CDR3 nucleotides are TGTGCCAGCAGTCCGCCAGTGGGCAACTATGGCTACACCTTC.

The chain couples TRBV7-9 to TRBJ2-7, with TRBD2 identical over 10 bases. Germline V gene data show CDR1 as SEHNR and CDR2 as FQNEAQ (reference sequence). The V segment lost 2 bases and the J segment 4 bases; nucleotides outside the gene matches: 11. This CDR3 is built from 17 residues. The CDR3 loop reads CASSLPGTGLARYEQYF. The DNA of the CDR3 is TGTGCCAGCAGCTTACCTGGAACGGGACTAGCGAGATACGAGCAGTACTTC.

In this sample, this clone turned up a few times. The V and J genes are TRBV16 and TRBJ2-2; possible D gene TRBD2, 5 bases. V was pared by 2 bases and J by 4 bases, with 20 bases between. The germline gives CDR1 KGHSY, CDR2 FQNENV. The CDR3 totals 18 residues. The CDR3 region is CASSQVHLAQEITGELFF. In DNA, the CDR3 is TGTGCCAGCAGCCAAGTCCATCTAGCACAAGAGATCACCGGGGAGCTGTTTTTT.

CDR3 DNA: TGTGCCAGCAGTGAAGGCAGGGCCACCTGGGGATACGAGCAGTACTTC. The encoded protein is CASSEGRATWGYEQYF. V and J are TRBV2 and TRBJ2-5; D perhaps matches TRBD1 (5 bases). The last part of the DNA fits TRBJ2-7 better; the J call may be wrong. There are 16 residues in the CDR3. The germline V gene has CDR1 SNHLY and CDR2 FYNNEI.